This T cell receptor beta chain was obtained from a study of T cell changes during pregnancy in multiple sclerosis. The CDR3 runs to 14 residues. V gave up 0 bases and J gave up 5 bases, with 10 bases separating them. Per the germline V gene, CDR1 is SGHTA and CDR2 is FQGNSA. Data came from immunoSEQ multiplex PCR; TCRdb stores just in-frame clones and leaves some out. The sample has about 76,000 clones; approximately 93% are singletons. This clonotype was obtained from a female donor with multiple sclerosis, enrolled in a pregnancy study. The chain links TRBV7-2 to TRBJ1-2; D is undetermined. The sequenced sample was peripheral blood, obtained in the second trimester of pregnancy. As DNA, the CDR3 is TGTGCCAGCAGCTTAGCCGGGTCAACTTATGGCTACACCTTC. Translation gives CASSLAGSTYGYTF.